This TCR beta chain was identified in a study of T cells in Graves' hyperthyroidism and ophthalmopathy. Ten or more counts support this clonotype. Its specificity is not known. CDR3 length equals 14 residues. The germline V gene has CDR1 SGHVS and CDR2 FQNEAQ. V lost 4 bases, J lost 7 bases, and 14 bases lay in between. Each diagnosis was grounded in clinical symptoms, serum thyroxine and TRAb, thyroid ultrasound, and orbital computed tomography. Regions amplified from RNA transcripts were the TCR beta CDR3 regions. With the HTBI primer set, the TCR CDR3 went through a first round of RT-PCR. MiXCR, applied by TCRdb to the multiplex PCR reads, yields one record per CDR3 protein. The sample carries roughly 240,000 distinct CDR3 sequences, more than 20% recorded once. Findings and limits, study-wide: Appearing also in blood were most of the thyroid clonotypes expanded above 0.001.

The gene calls are TRBV7-8 and TRBJ1-5, with a tentative D call TRBD1 (5 bases). Sequenced input: blood. The sequence was collected from a woman aged 40 to 50 with Graves' ophthalmopathy. The CDR3 sequence is CASSSPYGGQPQHF. DNA of the CDR3: TGTGCCAGCAGCTCCCCGTACGGGGGACAGCCCCAGCATTTT.